The 23 T cell receptor beta chains below were found in one sample sequenced in a study of T cells in Graves' hyperthyroidism and ophthalmopathy. Amplification targeted TCR beta CDR3 regions from RNA transcripts. The TCR CDR3 was amplified in a first-round RT-PCR using the HTBI primer set. TCRdb redid the calling of the multiplex PCR reads with MiXCR, one entry per CDR3 protein. Of 730,000 or so distinct CDR3 sequences listed, about 17% are singletons. Sequencing was performed on blood. The receptors here all came from a woman between 45 and 60 years old with Graves' hyperthyroidism that later progressed to Graves' ophthalmopathy.

This clonotype turned up a few times. The V gene is TRBV27, the J gene TRBJ2-5; a weak D match, TRBD2 (7 bases). This CDR3 comprises 14 residues. Trimming took off 7 bases at V and 4 bases at J, with 16 bases between the two ends. CDR1 is MNHEY and CDR2 is SMNVEV in the germline V gene (reference sequence). This CDR3 is CASKRGGPGETQYF. The CDR3 coding sequence is TGTGCCAGCAAGAGGGGGGGGCCCGGAGAGACCCAGTACTTC.

This clonotype was detected ten times or more. The genes are TRBV11-2 and TRBJ2-7; 9 bases map to TRBD2. V dropped 5 bases and J dropped 3; count of bases not matched to a gene: 2. Germline V lookup: CDR1 SGHAT, CDR2 FQNNGV. The CDR3 loop spans 13 amino acids. CDR3 sequence (DNA): TGTGCCAGCAGCAGCGGGGGGATCTACGAGCAGTACTTC. It translates to CASSSGGIYEQYF.

The chain couples TRBV29-1 to TRBJ1-2; no clear D. Germline V CDR1 and CDR2: SQVTM, ANQGSEA. This CDR3 region has 14 residues. Trimming cost V 3 bases and J 0 bases, with 11 bases left between them. The CDR3 spells CSVDAQFTNYGYTF. Written as DNA, the CDR3 is TGCAGCGTTGATGCACAGTTCACTAACTATGGCTACACCTTC.

The genes are TRBV6-1 and TRBJ1-3; unclear D gene. Trimming shortened V by 6 bases and J by 0 bases, and 9 bases separated the two germline ends. CDR3 length: 14 residues. Germline values: CDR1 MNHNS, CDR2 SASEGT. The CDR3 reads CASRGSFSGNTIYF. DNA of the CDR3: TGTGCCAGCAGGGGGTCCTTCTCTGGAAACACCATATATTTT.

This clonotype has at least ten counts. This chain links TRBV2 with TRBJ1-5, with D possibly being TRBD1 (6 bases). Germline assignment: CDR1 SNHLY and CDR2 FYNNEI. The CDR3 sequence is 15 residues long. The V gene lost 6 bases and the J gene lost 3 bases, with 15 bases spanning the gap. DNA for the CDR3: TGTGCCAGCAGAAGTAGGGGGGCCAACAATCAGCCCCAGCATTTT. Protein: CASRSRGANNQPQHF.

V gene TRBV7-2 combines with J gene TRBJ2-1, with 10 bases matching TRBD2. The CDR3 is made up of 15 amino acids. V gave up 5 bases and J gave up 4 bases; unmatched junction bases: 5. Per the germline V gene, CDR1 is SGHTA and CDR2 is FQGNSA. CDR3 protein: CASSPLAGRYNEQFF. CDR3 DNA sequence: TGTGCCAGCAGCCCACTAGCGGGGCGTTACAATGAGCAGTTCTTC.

In regard to this clonotype: Since a much larger clone is just one base distant, this may be a read error. The chain employs TRBV18 and TRBJ2-1; no definite D call. CDR1 and CDR2 (germline): KGHSH, LQKENI. The CDR3 length is 13 residues. The CDR3 protein is CASGEESYNEQSF. The CDR3 DNA is TGTGCCTCTGGAGAGGAATCCTACAATGAGCAGTCCTTC.

At least ten counts were recorded for this clonotype. The CDR3 loop is CASSSTKSGPYNEQFF. The CDR3 DNA sequence: TGTGCCAGCAGCTCGACCAAAAGTGGACCTTACAATGAGCAGTTCTTC. The chain joins TRBV7-9 to TRBJ2-1, with D hard to call. V was clipped by 4 bases and J by 4 bases, with 17 bases between them. Looked up from germline, CDR1 is SEHNR and CDR2 is FQNEAQ (reference sequence). This CDR3 is built from 16 residues.

This clonotype was detected many times. This sequence joins TRBV2 and TRBJ1-1; D is possibly TRBD1 (6 bases). Germline assignment: CDR1 SNHLY and CDR2 FYNNEI. The length of the CDR3 is 15 residues. V lost 5 bases and J lost 1, with 14 bases in between. CDR3 in amino acids: CASSFNREENTEAFF. The DNA for the CDR3 is TGTGCCAGCAGTTTTAACAGGGAAGAGAACACTGAAGCTTTCTTT.

This clonotype was observed many times. The V and J genes are TRBV2 and TRBJ2-2; D is unresolved. CDR3 length: 13 residues. Trimming took 7 bases from V and 5 from J, leaving 11 bases between them. Germline-derived CDR1 and CDR2 are SNHLY and FYNNEI. The CDR3 protein is CASNKDATGELFF. In nucleotides, the CDR3 is TGTGCCAGCAATAAGGACGCGACCGGGGAGCTGTTTTTT.

This clonotype was observed a handful of times. The chain combines TRBV2 with TRBJ2-7, with 7 positions matching TRBD2. Germline CDR1 is SNHLY and CDR2 is FYNNEI. The CDR3 is 11 amino acids. With V trimmed by 6 bases and J by 6 bases, 2 bases remained unmatched. The chain's CDR3 is CASRAGSEQYF. DNA of the CDR3: TGTGCCAGCAGAGCGGGGAGCGAGCAGTACTTC.

This clonotype has at least ten counts. This chain connects TRBV12-3 or TRBV12-4 to TRBJ1-1; 8 bases map to TRBD1. This CDR3 is built from 17 residues. Unmatched junction bases numbered 12, after V lost 5 bases and J lost 1 base. The CDR3 bases are TGTGCCAGCAGTCCACTTCCGGGACAGGAGAAGAACACTGAAGCTTTCTTT. Its translation is CASSPLPGQEKNTEAFF.

The V gene is TRBV5-1, the J gene TRBJ2-2; D remains ambiguous. Looked up from germline, CDR1 is SGHRS and CDR2 is YFSETQ. V was clipped by 4 bases and J by 5 bases, with 18 bases between them. This CDR3 has 16 residues. The CDR3, as DNA: TGCGCCAGCAGCCCTCGAGGTCGTGTTGGGACCGGGGAGCTGTTTTTT. It translates to CASSPRGRVGTGELFF.

This clonotype was found many times. V gene TRBV27 combines with J gene TRBJ2-3; D might be TRBD2 (6 bases). The CDR3 consists of 16 residues. Germline assignment: CDR1 MNHEY and CDR2 SMNVEV (reference sequence). Deletions cut 4 bases from V and 0 bases from J, with 14 bases between. The CDR3 region is CASSWQASVSTDTQYF. The CDR3 DNA sequence: TGTGCCAGCAGTTGGCAAGCTAGCGTTAGCACAGATACGCAGTATTTT.

The table lists this clonotype with a few counts. The V gene is TRBV12-3 or TRBV12-4, the J gene TRBJ1-4; 7 bases line up with TRBD1. J gave up 4 bases and V 5 bases, and 7 bases lay outside the gene matches. The CDR3 runs to 15 residues. CDR3 sequence reads: CASSPQTGLNEKLFF. Written as DNA, the CDR3 is TGTGCCAGCAGTCCGCAGACAGGGCTTAATGAAAAACTGTTTTTT.

The rearrangement uses TRBV6-2 or TRBV6-3 and TRBJ1-4; D gene ambiguous. The CDR3 sequence is 16 residues long. The germline V and J ends were trimmed by 7 bases and 8 bases, with 23 bases remaining between them. Germline values: CDR1 MNHEY, CDR2 SVGEGT. The CDR3 region has the DNA TGTGCCAGCACCCATGGCCGAGAGGCGGGTCGAGAAAAACTGTTTTTT. Protein product: CASTHGREAGREKLFF.

The sample holds a few counts of this clonotype. The junction departs from the called germline gene at one end, perhaps through a read error. The V and J genes are TRBV2 and TRBJ2-3; D not resolved. This CDR3 region has 14 residues. In germline, CDR1 is SNHLY, CDR2 FYNNEI. The CDR3 is CASSGGHGVDTRYF. The CDR3 region has the DNA TGTGCCAGCAGTGGGGGTCATGGGGTAGATACGCGGTATTTT.

In this sample, this clonotype turned up many times. J is TRBJ2-7 and V is TRBV7-9; D may be TRBD1 (5 bases). The V gene lost 6 bases and the J gene lost 4 bases, with 13 bases spanning the gap. The CDR3 is 13 residues long. CDR1 is SEHNR, CDR2 FQNEAQ, per germline (reference sequence). CDR3 amino acids: CASSIQENYEQYF. Written as DNA, the CDR3 is TGTGCCAGCAGTATACAGGAGAATTACGAGCAGTACTTC.

The rearrangement joins TRBV19 to TRBJ1-2; the D is unclear. The CDR3 has 15 residues. Germline V gives CDR1 LNHDA, CDR2 SQIVND (reference sequence). V gave up 4 bases and J gave up 2 bases, with 14 bases separating them. Written as DNA, the CDR3 is TGTGCCAGTAGTAAATACTCGACGGAAAACTATGGCTACACCTTC. As protein: CASSKYSTENYGYTF.

This clonotype was detected only once. The V gene is TRBV27, the J gene TRBJ2-6, with a possible D match to TRBD2 (6 bases). The V gene's germline CDR1 is MNHEY and CDR2 SMNVEV (reference sequence). The CDR3 totals 16 residues. V shed 2 bases and J shed 3 bases, with 11 bases lying between them. The CDR3 sequence: CASSLSQGGGANVLTF. As DNA, the CDR3 is TGTGCCAGCAGTTTAAGTCAGGGAGGTGGGGCCAACGTCCTGACTTTC.

CDR3 region: CSVEPGGAFAFF. The CDR3 DNA reads as TGCAGCGTTGAACCTGGTGGGGCGTTTGCTTTCTTT. This rearrangement joins TRBV29-1 to TRBJ1-1; a weak D match, TRBD1 (5 bases). Germline lookup yields CDR1 SQVTM and CDR2 ANQGSEA. This CDR3 is built from 12 residues. Deletions cut 2 bases from V and 11 bases from J, with 15 bases between.

This clonotype turned up a few times. The rearrangement links TRBV20-1 to TRBJ1-2, with D tentatively TRBD1 (5 bases). V was pared by 2 bases and J by 0 bases, with 13 bases between. Per the germline V gene, CDR1 is DFQATT and CDR2 is SNEGSKA (reference sequence). The CDR3 consists of 15 residues. DNA for the CDR3: TGCAGTGCTAGATTTAACAGGAGAGCTAACTATGGCTACACCTTC. Amino acids: CSARFNRRANYGYTF.

This clonotype was picked up a small number of times. V usage is TRBV29-1 and J usage is TRBJ1-4; D is uncertain. Per germline, CDR1 SQVTM and CDR2 ANQGSEA. The germline V and J ends were trimmed by 4 bases and 0 bases, with 15 bases remaining between them. The CDR3 consists of 16 residues. The CDR3 reads CSVVSAEIATNEKLFF. CDR3 nucleotides: TGCAGCGTTGTCAGCGCGGAGATTGCAACTAATGAAAAACTGTTTTTT.